This T cell receptor (beta chain) is from a study of control samples from healthy donors and cancer patients. This CDR3 is built from 14 residues. Germline trimming cut 7 bases from V and 3 bases from J; bases unmatched to any gene: 7. CDR1 is SNHLY, CDR2 FYNNEI, per germline. Data came from immunoSEQ multiplex PCR; TCRdb stores just in-frame clones and leaves some out. The repertoire includes about 86,000 clones, approximately 88% of them detected once, and less than 10% sits in the top ten. The specimen was PBMCs. The rearrangement joins TRBV2 to TRBJ1-1; 8 bases are a match to TRBD1. The source is a woman between 50 and 59 years old with colorectal cancer. The CDR3 DNA reads TGTGCCAGCAATCGACAGGGGCGCGACACTGAAGCTTTCTTT. It codes for CASNRQGRDTEAFF.